This entry is about one T cell receptor (beta chain). The antigen is unknown. The protocol was immunoSEQ multiplex PCR, while the TCRdb copy is restricted to in-frame clones and leaves out a portion. In the table there are around 150,000 clones, about 92% of which are singletons. This specimen comes from a study of T cell responses to AZD1222 COVID-19 vaccine. Study-wide results and limits: Clonal diversity was possibly underestimated; the donors were predominantly white British and more often female. Spike-wide vaccine-associated CD4 TCRs dominated at 160-218 and 743-854.

Pooling of second doses given at about 4 or about 12 weeks was done. This specimen was peripheral blood, taken 28 days after the second AZD1222 dose. This receptor was identified in an adult who received the AZD1222 COVID-19 vaccine.

This CDR3 is CASRELAGSEQFF. In nucleotides, the CDR3 is TGTGCCAGCAGAGAACTAGCGGGAAGTGAGCAGTTCTTC. The rearrangement joins TRBV7-7 to TRBJ2-1, with TRBD2 matching 10 bases. With 6 bases clipped from V and 9 bases from J, the junction kept 5 bases outside the gene matches. There are 13 residues in the CDR3. Germline V gives CDR1 SSHAT, CDR2 FNYEAQ (reference sequence).